The 21 T cell receptor beta chains listed next were all sequenced from one sample in a study of blood T cell repertoires in COVID-19. This table comes from immunoSEQ multiplex PCR, and its TCRdb copy is limited to in-frame clones, with some not included. The data hold 140,000 to 150,000 clones, with approximately 80% observed a single time. Sequenced material: peripheral blood. These TCRs come from a human donor with acute or convalescent COVID-19. The donor label of this sample is uncertain.

The chain uses TRBV6-5 and TRBJ1-1, with D maybe TRBD1 (5 bases). This CDR3 is 14 amino acids long. The V gene's germline CDR1 is MNHEY and CDR2 SVGAGI. Trimming left V 5 bases short and J 0 bases short, with 10 bases between. CDR3 residues: CASSRDRLNTEAFF. In DNA form, the CDR3 reads TGTGCCAGCAGTCGTGACAGACTGAACACTGAAGCTTTCTTT.

The genes are TRBV18 and TRBJ1-1, with D tentatively TRBD1 (5 bases). This CDR3 has 12 residues. Germline V CDR1 and CDR2: KGHSH, LQKENI. Trimming removed 3 bases from V and 5 bases from J, with 7 bases in between. CDR3 amino acids: CASSPQGTEAFF. As DNA, the CDR3 is TGTGCCAGCTCACCGCAGGGTACTGAAGCTTTCTTT.

The chain is built from TRBV6-1 and TRBJ1-1, with TRBD1 as a possible D gene (5 bases). V dropped 4 bases and J dropped 4 bases, with 19 bases sitting between them. The germline V gene encodes CDR1 MNHNS and CDR2 SASEGT. The CDR3 has 16 amino acids. The DNA of the CDR3 is TGTGCCAGCAGTGCCCCCACACACAGGTCGAGCACTGAAGCTTTCTTT. This encodes CASSAPTHRSSTEAFF.

This chain links TRBV7-6 with TRBJ1-3, with D tentatively TRBD1 (6 bases). Germline V gene data show CDR1 as SGHVS and CDR2 as FNYEAQ. Trimming took 0 bases from V and 4 from J, leaving 13 bases between them. The CDR3 runs to 16 residues. CDR3 nucleotides: TGTGCCAGCAGCTTAGCGCGTCAGGGGCCGGGAAACACCATATATTTT. This encodes CASSLARQGPGNTIYF.

The chain recombines TRBV6-6 with TRBJ1-6; D remains ambiguous. V lost 0 bases to trimming and J lost 9 bases, with 15 bases between them. CDR3 size: 16 residues. Germline-derived CDR1 and CDR2 are MNHNY and SVGAGI (reference sequence). The CDR3 DNA is TGTGCCAGCAGTTACTCGAATGAGGGTAGAGGTTCACCCCTCCACTTT. This translates into CASSYSNEGRGSPLHF.

The chain joins TRBV7-9 to TRBJ1-4, with TRBD1 matching over 10 bases. In germline, CDR1 is SEHNR, CDR2 FQNEAQ (reference sequence). The V segment lost 2 bases and the J segment 1 base; nucleotides outside the gene matches: 4. The CDR3 sequence is 17 residues long. The CDR3 loop is CASSLWTGGRTNEKLFF. Here the CDR3 DNA reads TGTGCCAGCAGCTTATGGACAGGGGGTAGAACTAATGAAAAACTGTTTTTT. Together with reference TRBV7-9 and TRBJ1-4, the CDR3 gives the full variable domain: DTGVSQNPRHKITKRGQNVTFRCDPISEHNRLYWYRQTLGQGPEFLTYFQNEAQLEKSRLLSDRFSAERPKGSFSTLEIQRTEQGDSAMYLCASSLWTGGRTNEKLFFGSGTQLSVL.

This clone was observed a single time. The chain joins TRBV11-2 to TRBJ2-7, with a tentative D call TRBD1 (6 bases). This CDR3 is built from 13 residues. V lost 5 bases to trimming and J lost 3 bases, with 11 bases between them. Germline V gives CDR1 SGHAT, CDR2 FQNNGV. The chain's CDR3 is CASSETGFYEQYF. The DNA of the CDR3 is TGTGCCAGCAGCGAGACAGGTTTCTACGAGCAGTACTTC.

This clone was found many times. This rearrangement joins TRBV5-6 to TRBJ1-1; D gene uncertain. Per the germline V gene, CDR1 is SGHDT and CDR2 is YYEEEE. The ends were cut back, 6 bases at V and 1 base at J, with 10 bases in the middle. The length of the CDR3 is 13 residues. The CDR3 spells CASIWRGNTEAFF. CDR3 sequence (DNA): TGTGCCAGCATTTGGCGGGGGAACACTGAAGCTTTCTTT. Full variable domain (remainder filled in from reference TRBV5-6 and TRBJ1-1): DAGVTQSPTHLIKTRGQQVTLRCSPKSGHDTVSWYQQALGQGPQFIFQYYEEEERQRGNFPDRFSGHQFPNYSSELNVNALLLGDSALYLCASIWRGNTEAFFGQGTRLTVV.

The genes are TRBV19 and TRBJ1-2; TRBD1 aligns across 8 bases. After removal of 2 bases from V and 6 bases from J, the junction contained 11 bases not matched to a gene. The CDR3 covers 16 residues. In germline, CDR1 is LNHDA, CDR2 SQIVND (reference sequence). The CDR3, as DNA: TGTGCCAGTAGTATACCAGGGGGCCTGTATATTGATGGCTACACCTTC. Encoded protein: CASSIPGGLYIDGYTF.

The chain combines TRBV7-6 with TRBJ2-1; 10 bases match TRBD1. V shed 5 bases and J 4 bases; nucleotides not matched to a gene: 5. In germline, CDR1 is SGHVS, CDR2 FNYEAQ. The CDR3 is made up of 15 amino acids. The CDR3 DNA reads TGTGCCAGCAGCCCAGGGACAGGGGAGTACAATGAGCAGTTCTTC. Translation: CASSPGTGEYNEQFF.

The gene calls are TRBV9 and TRBJ2-5; the match to TRBD2 covers 9 bases. J was trimmed by 2 bases and V by 0 bases; bases with no gene match: 5. This CDR3 has 16 amino acids. CDR1 and CDR2 from the germline V gene are SGDLS and YYNGEE. CDR3 nucleotides: TGTGCCAGCAGCGTAGTGGGGCGGGAGGGACAAGAGACCCAGTACTTC. It specifies CASSVVGREGQETQYF.

The chain employs TRBV5-4 and TRBJ1-1; tentatively, D is TRBD1 (5 bases). This CDR3 has 15 amino acids. V dropped 1 base and J dropped 1 base, with 11 bases sitting between them. CDR1 and CDR2 from the germline V gene are SGHNT and YYREEE (reference sequence). The CDR3 region is CASSLPQGRNTEAFF. The CDR3 region has the DNA TGTGCCAGCAGCTTGCCCCAGGGTAGGAACACTGAAGCTTTCTTT.

The chain employs TRBV7-8 and TRBJ2-7; a weak D match, TRBD1 (5 bases). Germline loops: CDR1 SGHVS, CDR2 FQNEAQ. Deletions cut 3 bases from V and 5 bases from J, with 11 bases between. This CDR3 is 13 amino acids long. Written as DNA, the CDR3 is TGTGCCAGCAGCTTGGGGCAGAATAACGAGCAGTACGTC. Protein: CASSLGQNNEQYV.

The chain employs TRBV18 and TRBJ1-5; D is possibly TRBD1 (6 bases). Germline-derived CDR1 and CDR2 are KGHSH and LQKENI. The CDR3 runs 13 residues. The V gene lost 0 bases and the J gene lost 6 bases, with 6 bases spanning the gap. CDR3 nucleotide sequence: TGTGCCAGCTCACCACCAGGGGGTCAGCCCCAGCATTTT. Translating it yields CASSPPGGQPQHF.

The chain employs TRBV18 and TRBJ1-5; the D is unclear. CDR1 and CDR2 from the germline V gene are KGHSH and LQKENI. Trimming left V 5 bases short and J 7 bases short, with 12 bases between. The CDR3 loop spans 13 amino acids. CDR3 DNA sequence: TGTGCCAGCTCATCGGACTCAGCCCAGCCCCAGCATTTT. It is translated as CASSSDSAQPQHF.

This rearrangement joins TRBV6-5 to TRBJ2-3; no clear D. The germline CDR1 and CDR2 sequences are MNHEY and SVGAGI. V lost 2 bases to trimming and J lost 1 base, with 10 bases between them. CDR3 length equals 15 residues. CDR3 protein: CASSYGGTGTDTQYF. The CDR3 bases are TGTGCCAGCAGTTACGGCGGCACGGGCACAGATACGCAGTATTTT.

CDR3 protein: CASSLGQSFYEQYF. The CDR3 bases are TGTGCCAGCAGCTTGGGACAGTCGTTCTACGAGCAGTACTTC. The chain recombines TRBV5-6 with TRBJ2-7, with D perhaps TRBD1 (5 bases). Germline V gives CDR1 SGHDT, CDR2 YYEEEE. The CDR3 runs 14 residues. V was cut by 0 bases and J by 3 bases, with 10 bases left in between.

Concerning this clone: Additional DNA sequences in this sample encode the identical CDR3. The V call is TRBV12-3 or TRBV12-4, the J call TRBJ2-1; D perhaps matches TRBD2 (6 bases). The CDR3 contains 13 residues. Trimming removed 3 bases at V and 4 bases at J, with 7 bases between. The CDR3 nucleotides are TGTGCCAGCAGTTTGGGGGGATACAATGAGCAGTTCTTC. This codes for CASSLGGYNEQFF.

The chain uses TRBV7-9 and TRBJ2-3; 8 bases are shared with TRBD2. The junction had 1 base not matched to a gene; V was cut back by 1 base and J by 1 base. CDR3 size: 15 residues. Germline lookup yields CDR1 SEHNR and CDR2 FQNEAQ (reference sequence). CDR3 sequence (DNA): TGTGCCAGCAGCTTAGAAGCGGGGGGCACAGATACGCAGTATTTT. This sequence encodes CASSLEAGGTDTQYF.

This chain uses TRBV19 with TRBJ1-5; D possibly corresponds to TRBD1 (5 bases). The CDR3 totals 15 residues. The germline V gene encodes CDR1 LNHDA and CDR2 SQIVND (reference sequence). V was cut by 0 bases and J by 2 bases, with 8 bases left in between. As DNA, the CDR3 is TGTGCCAGTAGTATAGACGCGGGGGGCAATCAGCCCCAGCATTTT. This encodes CASSIDAGGNQPQHF.

The V gene is TRBV6-6, the J gene TRBJ1-2, with TRBD1 matching 7 bases. The CDR3 contains 13 residues. With V trimmed by 4 bases and J by 8 bases, 7 bases remained unmatched. The germline V gene encodes CDR1 MNHNY and CDR2 SVGAGI (reference sequence). The CDR3 region has the DNA TGTGCCAGCAGTTTACAGGGGAACGGCGGCTACACCTTC. Protein sequence: CASSLQGNGGYTF.